The 14 T cell receptor beta chains below were found in one sample sequenced in a study of spatial heterogeneity in lung cancer. Described time point: blood at routine non-recurrence follow-up after resection. Frozen PBMC, nontumor lung or tumor provided whole RNA, which was sequenced unsorted. TCRdb redid the calling of the 5' RACE reads with MiXCR, one entry per CDR3 protein. The data contain more than 95,000 distinct CDR3 sequences, 9% to 15% of them singletons. This specimen was PBMCs, taken at follow-up. The receptors originated from a male donor with early-stage non-small cell lung cancer.

This clonotype was detected only a few times. This chain joins TRBV15 and TRBJ1-4; 8 bases agree with TRBD1. The CDR3 loop spans 15 amino acids. The J segment lost 5 bases and the V segment lost 5 bases, leaving 7 bases of the junction unmatched. Per the germline V gene, CDR1 is LNHNV and CDR2 is YYDKDF (reference sequence). CDR3 sequence (DNA): TGTGCCACCAGCTCCTCAACAGGGGGGAATGAAAAACTGTTTTTT. It translates to CATSSSTGGNEKLFF. Supplemented by reference TRBV15 and TRBJ1-4, the full variable domain reads DAMVIQNPRYQVTQFGKPVTLSCSQTLNHNVMYWYQQKSSQAPKLLFHYYDKDFNNEADTPDNFQSRRPNTSFCFLDIRSPGLGDTAMYLCATSSSTGGNEKLFFGSGTQLSVL.

This clonotype was observed a single time. The J gene is TRBJ2-7, the V gene TRBV7-9; D is ambiguous. CDR1 is SEHNR, CDR2 FQNEAQ, per germline (reference sequence). With 2 bases removed from V and 0 bases from J, the gap between germline ends came to 8 bases. The CDR3 runs to 14 residues. The CDR3: CASSLSEVSYEQYF. The CDR3 coding sequence is TGTGCCAGCAGCTTAAGCGAAGTCTCCTACGAGCAGTACTTC.

The J gene is TRBJ1-2, the V gene TRBV12-3 or TRBV12-4, with D possibly being TRBD1 (6 bases). The CDR3 has 15 amino acids. The germline V and J ends were trimmed by 8 bases and 4 bases, with 20 bases remaining between them. In nucleotides, the CDR3 is TGTGCCAGCGCGAATAGGGGGGAATTGGGCTATGGCTACACCTTC. It codes for CASANRGELGYGYTF.

This clonotype appeared a few times. The J gene is TRBJ2-2, the V gene TRBV5-8; D is ambiguous. This CDR3 contains 15 residues. CDR1 SGHTS and CDR2 YDEGEE come from the germline V gene. Trimming stripped 5 bases from V and 0 bases from J, with 11 bases between. The CDR3 spells CASRMVRTNTGELFF. Written as DNA, the CDR3 is TGTGCCAGCAGAATGGTACGGACGAACACCGGGGAGCTGTTTTTT.

This clonotype was observed a few times. The chain employs TRBV3-1 and TRBJ2-3; 11 bases map to TRBD2. V dropped 6 bases and J dropped 5; count of bases not matched to a gene: 10. Germline lookup yields CDR1 LGHDT and CDR2 YNNKEL (reference sequence). The CDR3 consists of 16 residues. The CDR3 loop reads CASSGTSGNIIDTQYF. CDR3 sequence (DNA): TGTGCCAGCAGTGGGACTAGCGGTAACATCATAGATACGCAGTATTTT.

Only a few counts were recorded for this clonotype. CDR3 coding DNA: TGTGCCAGCAGTATCGGACAGCTCTCGGAGACCCAGTACTTC. Amino acid sequence: CASSIGQLSETQYF. The rearrangement links TRBV6-5 to TRBJ2-5; the D gene is possibly TRBD1 (6 bases). CDR1 and CDR2 (germline): MNHEY, SVGAGI. V was clipped by 5 bases and J by 5 bases, with 15 bases between them. The CDR3 contains 14 residues.

The chain recombines TRBV4-1 with TRBJ2-3; D unclear. V lost 0 bases and J 2 bases, leaving 9 bases between the germline ends. CDR1 is MGHRA and CDR2 is YSYEKL in the germline V gene. The CDR3 loop spans 15 amino acids. The CDR3 nucleotides read TGCGCCAGCAGCCAAGATCGCATATTCACAGATACGCAGTATTTT. Translating gives CASSQDRIFTDTQYF.

This clonotype turned up a few times. The rearrangement uses TRBV10-3 and TRBJ2-1; 10 bases are a match to TRBD2. J gave up 8 bases and V 8 bases, and 12 bases lay outside the gene matches. This CDR3 is 15 amino acids long. The germline V gene encodes CDR1 ENHRY and CDR2 SYGVKD. The CDR3 reads CAIGTSDFGQDEQFF. DNA for the CDR3: TGTGCCATCGGGACTAGCGACTTTGGGCAGGATGAGCAGTTCTTC.

This clonotype was seen only a few times. The chain recombines TRBV4-1 with TRBJ2-5; possibly TRBD1 or TRBD2 for D (5 bases each). Looked up from germline, CDR1 is MGHRA and CDR2 is YSYEKL. The V and J ends lost 4 bases and 3 bases respectively, with 9 bases between them. The CDR3 is 13 amino acids. CDR3: CASSRGVEETQYF. In DNA, the CDR3 is TGCGCCAGCAGCCGAGGGGTGGAAGAGACCCAGTACTTC.

This clonotype was found many times. The chain carries TRBV4-1 and TRBJ2-5; possible D gene TRBD1, 5 bases. Trimming took 4 bases from V and 1 from J, leaving 7 bases between them. CDR1 MGHRA and CDR2 YSYEKL come from the germline V gene. The CDR3 runs 13 residues. As DNA, the CDR3 is TGCGCCAGCAGCCGGACACTCCAAGAGACCCAGTACTTC. It codes for CASSRTLQETQYF.

The V gene is TRBV6-1, the J gene TRBJ1-1; unclear D gene. CDR1 and CDR2 from the germline V gene are MNHNS and SASEGT. V was trimmed by 2 bases and J by 5 bases, leaving 9 bases between them. This CDR3 spans 13 amino acids. This CDR3 reads CASSETQWTEAFF. The CDR3 nucleotides are TGTGCCAGCAGTGAAACTCAATGGACTGAAGCTTTCTTT.

The rearrangement uses TRBV5-4 and TRBJ2-7, with 8 bases that match TRBD1. Germline V gene data show CDR1 as SGHNT and CDR2 as YYREEE (reference sequence). Trimming took 4 bases from V and 4 from J; bases not matched to a gene: 7. The CDR3 covers 14 residues. The CDR3 nucleotides read TGTGCCAGCAGCCCAGGACAGGGAAGGTACGAGCAGTACTTC. It yields the protein CASSPGQGRYEQYF.

This clonotype was seen ten or more times. The chain combines TRBV4-1 with TRBJ2-7, with D perhaps TRBD1 (6 bases). Germline CDR1 reads MGHRA; CDR2 reads YSYEKL. There are 13 residues in the CDR3. The V end lost 0 bases, the J end lost 7 bases, and 10 bases lay between the germline ends. This chain's CDR3 is CASSQDRDREQYF. Here the CDR3 DNA reads TGCGCCAGCAGCCAAGACCGAGACAGGGAGCAGTACTTC.

In its sample, this clonotype was seen many times. As DNA, the CDR3 is TGTGCCATCTCAAGTCCGGACACTGAAGCTTTCTTT. It specifies CAISSPDTEAFF. The V and J genes are TRBV10-3 and TRBJ1-1; D is uncertain. Trimming left V 8 bases short and J 3 bases short, with 10 bases between. Germline V gene lookup returns CDR1 ENHRY and CDR2 SYGVKD. The CDR3 sequence is 12 residues long.